This T cell receptor (beta chain) was retrieved from a study of CD8 T cells in ankylosing spondylitis. Notes on the study in general: What seemed typical of ankylosing spondylitis blood was a TCR beta motif built from several highly homologous variants.

Comment on this clonotype: Its antigen is not known.

The CDR3 runs to 19 residues. V was clipped by 6 bases and J by 6 bases; unmatched bases: 21. Germline loops: CDR1 MDHEN, CDR2 SYDVKM. From the 5' RACE reads, TCRdb called clonotypes with MiXCR, one entry per CDR3 protein. Among roughly 700,000 distinct CDR3 sequences listed, around 17% were seen once. The TCR originated in a male donor with ankylosing spondylitis. The sample was blood, either unsorted or a sorted T cell fraction (not recorded which). This sequence joins TRBV28 and TRBJ2-1; 9 bases match TRBD1. The CDR3 coding sequence is TGTGCCAGCAGAGGAGTTTCAACAGGGGGCGCGGTGAGAGGCAATGAGCAGTTCTTC. Translated, it gives CASRGVSTGGAVRGNEQFF.